One sample yielded the 24 T cell receptor beta chains listed below, sequenced in a study of CD8+ T cells in alopecia areata. The sequencing template was cDNA reverse transcribed from extracted RNA. Sequenced by immunoSEQ multiplex PCR; TCRdb stores in-frame clones only, minus some. The data show 200,000 or so clones, about 53% seen once. The source material was CD4+ T cells sorted from blood, sampled at week 0. The origin of the receptors is a human donor with alopecia areata.

V is TRBV29-1 and J is TRBJ1-2; the D gene is possibly TRBD1 (5 bases). CDR1 SQVTM and CDR2 ANQGSEA come from the germline V gene. The CDR3 totals 12 residues. Trimming cost V 4 bases and J 8 bases, with 14 bases left between them. For the CDR3, the DNA is TGCAGCGTTGCCCGGGGGGAAGGGGGCTACACCTTC. Protein sequence: CSVARGEGGYTF. Full variable domain (missing parts from reference TRBV29-1 and TRBJ1-2): SAVISQKPSRDICQRGTSLTIQCQVDSQVTMMFWYRQQPGQSLTLIATANQGSEATYESGFVIDKFPISRPNLTFSTLTVSNMSPEDSSIYLCSVARGEGGYTFGSGTRLTVV.

The chain has TRBV9 and TRBJ2-3, with 10 positions matching TRBD2. The CDR3 spans 15 residues. Germline V gene data show CDR1 as SGDLS and CDR2 as YYNGEE. The junction had 3 bases not matched to a gene; V was cut back by 3 bases and J by 2 bases. CDR3 sequence reads: CASSASGGYTDTQYF. The CDR3 nucleotides are TGTGCCAGCAGCGCTAGCGGGGGTTACACAGATACGCAGTATTTT.

This clone was detected only a few times. The rearrangement joins TRBV5-4 to TRBJ2-3; 12 bases align to TRBD2. The V segment lost 5 bases and the J segment 3 bases; nucleotides outside the gene matches: 7. This CDR3 spans 16 amino acids. Germline V gene lookup returns CDR1 SGHNT and CDR2 YYREEE (reference sequence). CDR3 sequence: CASSNGLAGFTDTQYF. CDR3 DNA: TGTGCCAGCAGTAATGGACTAGCGGGATTTACAGATACGCAGTATTTT.

This chain links TRBV4-1 with TRBJ2-3; D call uncertain. V was clipped by 1 base and J by 6 bases, with 14 bases between them. This CDR3 spans 15 amino acids. Germline V gene data show CDR1 as MGHRA and CDR2 as YSYEKL. Written as DNA, the CDR3 is TGCGCCAGCAGCCAAGCCCGAGCGCCGTCCGATACGCAGTATTTT. This encodes CASSQARAPSDTQYF.

J is TRBJ2-7 and V is TRBV18, with a possible D match to TRBD2 (5 bases). Trimming pared 3 bases from V and 3 bases from J, leaving 12 bases between. The CDR3 has 14 amino acids. The V gene's germline CDR1 is KGHSH and CDR2 LQKENI. CDR3: CASSPPDGNYEQYF. The CDR3 DNA sequence: TGTGCCAGCTCACCCCCTGACGGGAACTACGAGCAGTACTTC.

V is TRBV19 and J is TRBJ2-5, with 12 bases that match TRBD1. The ends lost 6 bases at V and 4 bases at J; junction bases unmatched: 9. CDR3 length: 16 residues. Germline CDR1 is LNHDA and CDR2 is SQIVND (reference sequence). The CDR3 bases are TGTGCCAGTAGGGCCCCGGGACAGGGGGCAGGAGAGACCCAGTACTTC. Translation: CASRAPGQGAGETQYF.

This clone was seen only a few times. J is TRBJ2-5 and V is TRBV30, with D unclear. Germline lookup yields CDR1 GTSNPN and CDR2 SVGIG (reference sequence). This CDR3 comprises 14 residues. The germline V and J ends were trimmed by 2 bases and 4 bases, with 14 bases remaining between them. The CDR3 here is CAWSLGIAGETQYF. The CDR3 bases are TGTGCCTGGAGTCTAGGGATTGCCGGAGAGACCCAGTACTTC.

The CDR3 protein is CASSVGSILAEQYF. The CDR3, as DNA: TGTGCCAGCAGCGTAGGTAGTATTTTGGCTGAGCAGTACTTC. V usage is TRBV9 and J usage is TRBJ2-7; no clear D gene. Germline CDR1 SGDLS, CDR2 YYNGEE. V dropped 0 bases and J dropped 7 bases, with 14 bases sitting between them. The CDR3 is 14 residues long.

J is TRBJ1-5 and V is TRBV19; 7 bases agree with TRBD1. Germline assignment: CDR1 LNHDA and CDR2 SQIVND (reference sequence). This CDR3 comprises 18 residues. Trimming cost V 3 bases and J 2 bases; bases outside gene matches: 13. CDR3 region: CASSIGTVDPYRNQPQHF. The CDR3 nucleotides read TGTGCCAGTAGTATTGGGACAGTGGACCCGTATCGCAATCAGCCCCAGCATTTT.

This clone showed up just a few times. J is TRBJ2-7 and V is TRBV29-1; D gene uncertain. The V end lost 0 bases, the J end lost 3 bases, and 9 bases lay between the germline ends. Germline lookup yields CDR1 SQVTM and CDR2 ANQGSEA. The CDR3 has 13 amino acids. The CDR3 region has the DNA TGCAGCGTTGAAGATAGGCGCGGCTACGAGCAGTACTTC. It encodes CSVEDRRGYEQYF.

The chain recombines TRBV7-9 with TRBJ2-3; the D gene is possibly TRBD1 (5 bases). Per the germline V gene, CDR1 is SEHNR and CDR2 is FQNEAQ (reference sequence). V gave up 2 bases and J gave up 6 bases, with 18 bases separating them. The CDR3 extends over 16 amino acids. Here the CDR3 reads CASSLRRRQGGDTQYF. As DNA, the CDR3 is TGTGCCAGCAGCTTAAGGCGGCGGCAGGGTGGCGATACGCAGTATTTT.

The genes are TRBV7-3 and TRBJ1-1, with D perhaps matching TRBD1 (5 bases). The germline gives CDR1 SGHTA, CDR2 FQGTGA. The CDR3 is made up of 13 amino acids. Trimming removed 5 bases at V and 5 bases at J, with 12 bases between. CDR3 loop: CASSRTGFTEAFF. In DNA form, the CDR3 reads TGTGCCAGCAGCCGTACAGGATTTACTGAAGCTTTCTTT. Full variable domain (remainder filled in from reference TRBV7-3 and TRBJ1-1): GAGVSQTPSNKVTEKGKYVELRCDPISGHTALYWYRQSLGQGPEFLIYFQGTGAADDSGLPNDRFFAVRPEGSVSTLKIQRTERGDSAVYLCASSRTGFTEAFFGQGTRLTVV.

The chain uses TRBV9 and TRBJ1-2, with TRBD1 as a possible D gene (5 bases). The CDR3 has 16 amino acids. Per germline, CDR1 SGDLS and CDR2 YYNGEE. Trimming took 4 bases from V and 4 from J, leaving 20 bases between them. CDR3: CASSPQSGPILYGYTF. The CDR3 region has the DNA TGTGCCAGCAGCCCGCAGTCGGGGCCCATCCTCTATGGCTACACCTTC.

This chain links TRBV7-8 with TRBJ1-4, with a tentative D call TRBD1 (5 bases). The V end was cut by 5 bases, the J end by 7 bases, with 8 bases between. The CDR3 is 12 residues long. From germline, CDR1 is SGHVS and CDR2 FQNEAQ. DNA of the CDR3: TGTGCCAGCAGCCACGACAGTGAAAAACTGTTTTTT. This codes for CASSHDSEKLFF.

In the case of this clone: The junction differs from germline at one of its ends, possibly a read error. This chain uses TRBV30 with TRBJ2-7, with 9 bases lining up with TRBD1. Germline V lookup: CDR1 GTSNPN, CDR2 SVGIG (reference sequence). The CDR3 consists of 14 residues. For the CDR3, the DNA is TGTGCCTGGAGTGTGGGACAGGGTTCCTACGTGCAGTACTTC. This gives the protein CAWSVGQGSYVQYF.

This clone was found a few times. The rearrangement uses TRBV10-3 and TRBJ2-3; D possibly matches TRBD1 or TRBD2 (5 bases each). The CDR3 is made up of 13 amino acids. V lost 10 bases, J lost 0 bases, and 11 bases lay in between. Germline lookup yields CDR1 ENHRY and CDR2 SYGVKD. The CDR3 here is CATRGSSTDTQYF. CDR3 nucleotide sequence: TGTGCCACCCGGGGCTCTAGCACAGATACGCAGTATTTT.

The CDR3 here is CAWMSGAGSNQPQHF. Written as DNA, the CDR3 is TGTGCCTGGATGTCCGGGGCAGGGAGCAATCAGCCCCAGCATTTT. V and J are TRBV30 and TRBJ1-5; a weak D match, TRBD1 (5 bases). V lost 4 bases and J lost 1, with 14 bases in between. The germline V gene encodes CDR1 GTSNPN and CDR2 SVGIG (reference sequence). This CDR3 comprises 15 residues.

This chain links TRBV2 with TRBJ2-7; D call uncertain. Trimming pared 4 bases from V and 3 bases from J, leaving 4 bases between. The germline CDR1 and CDR2 sequences are SNHLY and FYNNEI. This CDR3 is 11 amino acids long. CDR3: CASSGSYEQYF. In DNA form, the CDR3 reads TGTGCCAGCAGTGGCAGCTACGAGCAGTACTTC.

Only one count was recorded for this clone. The chain carries TRBV30 and TRBJ2-7; D might be TRBD1 (5 bases). V lost 0 bases to trimming and J lost 3 bases, with 15 bases between them. Looked up from germline, CDR1 is GTSNPN and CDR2 is SVGIG (reference sequence). The CDR3 is 15 amino acids. The CDR3 DNA follows: TGTGCCTGGAGTGTGGGGCGGACCCGCGACTACGAGCAGTACTTC. Translation gives CAWSVGRTRDYEQYF.

The chain couples TRBV6-5 to TRBJ1-6, with a tentative D call TRBD1 (6 bases). V lost 2 bases to trimming and J lost 9 bases, with 11 bases between them. Germline-derived CDR1 and CDR2 are MNHEY and SVGAGI. The CDR3 consists of 14 residues. The DNA for the CDR3 is TGTGCCAGCAGTTACGAGGGGGTAGGTTCACCCCTCCACTTT. Amino acid sequence: CASSYEGVGSPLHF.

This clone was detected a few times. The rearrangement joins TRBV20-1 to TRBJ1-1, with a tentative D call TRBD1 (6 bases). The CDR3 is 11 amino acids. The germline CDR1 and CDR2 sequences are DFQATT and SNEGSKA (reference sequence). V lost 8 bases and J lost 6, with 13 bases in between. In DNA, the CDR3 is TGCAGTACCTCGAACAGGGCTGAAGCTTTCTTT. This codes for CSTSNRAEAFF.

This clone has a handful of counts. The chain couples TRBV6-1 to TRBJ1-2, with D maybe TRBD1 (5 bases). Germline V gene data show CDR1 as MNHNS and CDR2 as SASEGT. The CDR3 is 10 amino acids. V was trimmed by 6 bases and J by 8 bases, leaving 7 bases between them. As DNA, the CDR3 is TGTGCCAGCAGGAAGGGGGGCTACACCTTC. Its protein is CASRKGGYTF.

This clone has just a few counts. The rearrangement links TRBV5-6 to TRBJ2-2; D remains ambiguous. With 1 base removed from V and 0 bases from J, the gap between germline ends came to 7 bases. CDR3 length: 15 amino acids. Germline CDR1 and CDR2: SGHDT and YYEEEE. CDR3: CASSLWQSNTGELFF. The CDR3 bases are TGTGCCAGCAGCTTGTGGCAATCGAACACCGGGGAGCTGTTTTTT.

This chain connects TRBV2 to TRBJ1-2; D is unclear. Germline CDR1 SNHLY, CDR2 FYNNEI. The CDR3 sequence is 12 residues long. Trimming stripped 8 bases from V and 8 bases from J, with 15 bases between. CDR3 residues: CASFRGPGGYTF. The CDR3 bases are TGTGCCAGCTTTCGTGGACCCGGCGGCTACACCTTC.